The clone carrying this T cell receptor (beta chain) appeared a few times. What it recognizes is unknown. From germline, CDR1 is MNHNS and CDR2 SASEGT. V was cut by 6 bases and J by 4 bases, with 19 bases left in between. CDR3 length: 16 amino acids. RNA transcripts provided the source from which TCR beta CDR3 regions were amplified. The HTBI set primed first-round TCR CDR3 RT-PCR. TCRdb passed the multiplex PCR reads through MiXCR, listing each CDR3 protein once. The sample holds about 380,000 distinct CDR3 sequences, about 14% seen once. The data originate from a study of T cells in Graves' hyperthyroidism and ophthalmopathy. Looking at the study overall: Blood was drawn when the patient was first diagnosed and still untreated. Study conclusions and caveats: Patients with ophthalmopathy were separated from those with stable hyperthyroidism by a 13 V-J model. Most clonotypes expanded in thyroid above 0.001 were likewise present in blood.

The gene calls are TRBV6-1 and TRBJ2-1; D is perhaps TRBD1 (7 bases). The specimen sequenced was blood. The sequence was obtained from a man younger than 40 with Graves' hyperthyroidism that later progressed to Graves' ophthalmopathy. The CDR3 sequence is CASSLATGEAYNEQFF. CDR3 DNA: TGTGCCAGCAGCCTAGCTACAGGGGAGGCTTACAATGAGCAGTTCTTC.